This T cell receptor (beta chain) comes out of a study of cytomegalovirus exposure and HLA in healthy donors. As for this clone: The antigen remains undetermined.

A multiplex PCR was run with 60 Vbeta primers and 13 Jbeta primers. TCRdb's copy holds only in-frame clones and misses some; the assay was immunoSEQ multiplex PCR. The sample's table shows over 80,000 clones. General study findings and limits: A later look showed TCR association rates differing by HLA locus, highest for DRB1 and lowest for HLA-C. A prior analysis recorded that most TCR beta V segments were productive about 87% or about 30% of the time. According to a later analysis, donors in an Asian-associated ancestry cluster reportedly had fewer N-insertions than the roughly 670-donor mean. Some V segments, TRBV6-2 and TRBV6-3 among them, were indistinguishable and were therefore excluded.

The CDR3 extends over 15 amino acids. Germline-derived CDR1 and CDR2 are LGHNA and YNFKEQ. The V and J ends lost 3 bases and 1 base, in that order; junction bases with no gene match: 5. The TCR originated in a girl aged 10-17 years in good health and CMV-seropositive. Source material: PBMCs. The chain is built from TRBV4-2 and TRBJ1-1, with 7 bases that match TRBD1. The CDR3 protein is CASSQAGTANTEAFF. The DNA of the CDR3 is TGTGCCAGCAGCCAGGCCGGGACAGCGAACACTGAAGCTTTCTTT.